This record covers a single T cell receptor (beta chain). This clonotype has just a few counts. Its antigen is not yet known. It has no much larger one-base neighbor in the sample; base qualities were not kept. Donors were under 40 systemically healthy Caucasian individuals from Russia aged roughly 6 to 100 years. About 9.1 milliliters of peripheral blood were collected from each donor into EDTA-treated Vacutainer tubes. Ficoll-Paque density-gradient centrifugation was used to isolate PBMCs, with at least 7 million per sample. Trizol reagent was used to extract total RNA from the PBMCs, yielding at least 6 micrograms per sample. For every donor, an aliquot of PBMCs went through flow cytometry to measure the percentages of naive CD45RAhigh/CD27high T cells. The source of the sample is a study of blood T cells in healthy people across ages (dated by TCRdb to between 2015 and 2016). Concerning the study at large: Template switching captured roughly one uniquely barcoded TCR beta cDNA molecule per two T cells in model experiments. To avoid experimental bias, donors of different ages were randomly spread across the sequencing lanes. The study measured age-related changes in TCR beta repertoire diversity using deep sequencing normalized with unique cDNA molecular identifiers. Two additional independent replicas of 1 million unique cDNA reads from the same blood draw were analyzed for two donors (one aged 18 to 30 and one aged 80 or older). Four age groups were formed from the donors: young (average approximately 15 years), middle-aged (around 41), aged (under 70) and long-lived (less than 85).

Broad study findings and their caveats: Estimates of total diversity based on one million sequenced T cells were considered lower bounds and underestimates. The percentage of naive T cells measured by flow cytometry correlated strongly with observed TCR beta diversity. Because profiling used bulk unsorted PBMCs, naive and antigen-experienced compartments could not be compared conclusively. The long-lived group showed more naive CD4+ T cells, fewer expanded clones and increased TCR diversity than the aged group, suggesting age selection. Observed TCR beta diversity per million T cells fell roughly linearly with age, and a significant reduction was already apparent by age roughly 41. Because the CMV infection status of the donors was unknown, age-related changes in expanded clonotypes may potentially have been confounded.

The library was produced with 5' RACE. TCRdb records Illumina HiSeq 2500 as the sequencer. A second roughly 6 to 11 cycle PCR used a sample-barcoded 5' primer and a J-beta primer mix. Each TCR beta cDNA molecule received a unique molecular identifier from a template-switch 5' adaptor carrying 12 random nucleotides. Each sample yielded at least 2.5 million CDR3-containing paired-end reads. The Mint cDNA synthesis kit, primed by a TRBC-specific oligonucleotide, was used to synthesize first-strand cDNA from all RNA. After uracil-DNA glycosylase treatment, a first 18-cycle PCR used universal primers M1SS and BC2_uni_R on all cDNA. On the study's bioinformatics: Each sample was normalized by randomly selecting 1 million high-quality reads, each carrying a distinct molecular identifier. Instead of being binned into consensus sequences, reads with shared molecular identifiers were discarded. MiTCR, set to a Q25 quality threshold and the strictest error-elimination algorithm, was used for CDR3 identification, clonotype clustering and error correction. Lower-bound total TCR beta diversity was estimated with a nonparametric unseen species model using Euler transformation. The public reads were run again by TCRdb, first through fastp at Q25 and then through MiXCR, and only productive beta chains were kept. Every entry covers one CDR3 protein and lists the most common genes and DNA from its rows. In this record, the V and J calls reflect TCRdb's handling and not the investigators' own analysis. The sample records roughly 1,500,000 distinct CDR3 sequences, around 39% of which are singletons. The ten largest clones take up under 8% of the sample.

The germline V gene supplies CDR1 MGHDK and CDR2 SYGVNS. Trimmed from V: 6 bases; trimmed from J: 2 bases; junction bases lacking a gene match: 10. Measured from the cysteine to the phenylalanine, the CDR3 is 16 residues long. This entry keeps only the CDR3 DNA: 48 bases, framed from base 1. The sequence is built from TRBV25-1 and TRBJ2-5; 9 central bases correspond to TRBD2. The sequenced material came from blood. The sequence derives from a woman under 30 in good health. In nucleotide form, the sequence is TGTGCCAGCAGCCGCCCCTCTCTAGCGGGACAAGAGACCCAGTACTTC. Its protein reads: CASSRPSLAGQETQYF. Joined to the reference TRBV25-1 and TRBJ2-5 proteins, this CDR3 gives the full variable domain: EADIYQTPRYLVIGTGKKITLECSQTMGHDKMYWYQQDPGMELHLIHYSYGVNSTEKGDLSSESTVSRIRTEHFPLTLESARPSHTSQYLCASSRPSLAGQETQYFGPGTRLLVL.